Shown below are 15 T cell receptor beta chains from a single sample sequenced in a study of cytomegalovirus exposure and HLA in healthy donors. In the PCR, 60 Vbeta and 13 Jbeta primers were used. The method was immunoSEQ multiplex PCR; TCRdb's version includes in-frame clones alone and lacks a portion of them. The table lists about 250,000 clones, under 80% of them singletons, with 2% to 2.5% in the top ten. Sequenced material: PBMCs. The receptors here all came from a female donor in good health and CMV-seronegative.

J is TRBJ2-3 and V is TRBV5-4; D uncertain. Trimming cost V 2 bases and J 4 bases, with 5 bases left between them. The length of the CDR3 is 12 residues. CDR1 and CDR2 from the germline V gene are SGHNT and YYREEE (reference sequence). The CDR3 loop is CASSFGADTQYF. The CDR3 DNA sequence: TGTGCCAGCAGCTTCGGAGCAGATACGCAGTATTTT.

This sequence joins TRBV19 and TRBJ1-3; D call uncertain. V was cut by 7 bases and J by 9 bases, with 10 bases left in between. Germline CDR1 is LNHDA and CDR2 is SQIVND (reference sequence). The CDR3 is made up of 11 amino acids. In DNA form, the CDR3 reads TGTGCCAGTACACTCGATTCCACCATATATTTT. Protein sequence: CASTLDSTIYF. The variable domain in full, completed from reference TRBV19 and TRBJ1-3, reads DGGITQSPKYLFRKEGQNVTLSCEQNLNHDAMYWYRQDPGQGLRLIYYSQIVNDFQKGDIAEGYSVSREKKESFPLTVTSAQKNPTAFYLCASTLDSTIYFGEGSWLTVV.

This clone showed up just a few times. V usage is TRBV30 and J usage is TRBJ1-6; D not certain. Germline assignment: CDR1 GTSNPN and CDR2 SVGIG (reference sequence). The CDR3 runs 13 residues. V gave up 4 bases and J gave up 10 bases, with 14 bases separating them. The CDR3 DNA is TGTGCCTGGAAGTCCGGGATACGATCACCCCTCCACTTT. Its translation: CAWKSGIRSPLHF.

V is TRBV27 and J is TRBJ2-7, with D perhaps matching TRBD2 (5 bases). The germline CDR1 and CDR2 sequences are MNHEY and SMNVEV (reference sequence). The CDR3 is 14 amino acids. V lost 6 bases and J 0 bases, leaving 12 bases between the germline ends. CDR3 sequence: CASRLVGSSYEQYF. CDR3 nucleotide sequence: TGTGCCAGCAGGCTAGTAGGGAGCTCCTACGAGCAGTACTTC.

CDR3 amino acids: CASSLLVENTEAFF. The CDR3 DNA reads TGCGCCAGCAGCTTGTTAGTAGAGAACACTGAAGCTTTCTTT. This chain links TRBV5-1 with TRBJ1-1; D is unclear. CDR3 length equals 14 residues. V was cut by 1 base and J by 1 base, with 8 bases left in between. Germline V gene data show CDR1 as SGHRS and CDR2 as YFSETQ. Supplemented by reference TRBV5-1 and TRBJ1-1, the full variable domain reads KAGVTQTPRYLIKTRGQQVTLSCSPISGHRSVSWYQQTPGQGLQFLFEYFSETQRNKGNFPGRFSGRQFSNSRSEMNVSTLELGDSALYLCASSLLVENTEAFFGQGTRLTVV.

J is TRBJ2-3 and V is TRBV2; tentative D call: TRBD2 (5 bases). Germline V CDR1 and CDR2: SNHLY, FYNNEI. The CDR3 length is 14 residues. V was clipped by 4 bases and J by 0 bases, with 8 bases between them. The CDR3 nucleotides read TGTGCCAGCAGTGGCGGGCCGAGCACAGATACGCAGTATTTT. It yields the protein CASSGGPSTDTQYF.

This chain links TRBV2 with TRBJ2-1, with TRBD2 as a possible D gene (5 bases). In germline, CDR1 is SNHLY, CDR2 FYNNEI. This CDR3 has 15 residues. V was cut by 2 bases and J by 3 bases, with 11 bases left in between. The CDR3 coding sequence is TGTGCCAGCAGTGAACGTCCGGGAAGCTACAATGAGCAGTTCTTC. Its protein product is CASSERPGSYNEQFF.

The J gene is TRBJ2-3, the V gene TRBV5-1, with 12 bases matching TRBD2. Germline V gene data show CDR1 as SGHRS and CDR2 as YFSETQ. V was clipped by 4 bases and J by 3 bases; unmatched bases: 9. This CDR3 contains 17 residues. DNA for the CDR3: TGCGCCAGCAGCCCCGGAACTAGCGGGAGGATAACAGATACGCAGTATTTT. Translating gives CASSPGTSGRITDTQYF.

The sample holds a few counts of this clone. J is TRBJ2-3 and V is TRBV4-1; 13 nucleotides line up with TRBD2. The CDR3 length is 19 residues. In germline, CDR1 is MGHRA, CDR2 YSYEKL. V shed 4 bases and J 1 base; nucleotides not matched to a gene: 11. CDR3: CASSPRTSGRPSGTDTQYF. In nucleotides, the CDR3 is TGCGCCAGCAGCCCCCGGACTAGCGGGAGACCATCGGGCACAGATACGCAGTATTTT.

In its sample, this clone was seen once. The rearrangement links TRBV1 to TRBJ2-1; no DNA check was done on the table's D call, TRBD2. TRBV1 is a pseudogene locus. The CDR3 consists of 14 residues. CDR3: CTSSLGLADNEQFF. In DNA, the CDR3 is TGCACCAGCAGCCTCGGACTAGCGGACAATGAGCAGTTCTTC.

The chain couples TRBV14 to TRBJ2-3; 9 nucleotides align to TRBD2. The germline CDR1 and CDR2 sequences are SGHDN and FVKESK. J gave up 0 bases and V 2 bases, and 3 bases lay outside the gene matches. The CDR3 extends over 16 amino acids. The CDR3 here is CASSQSGRISTDTQYF. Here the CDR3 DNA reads TGTGCCAGCAGCCAAAGCGGGAGGATAAGCACAGATACGCAGTATTTT.

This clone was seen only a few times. CDR3 in amino acids: CASSLGGTTQETQYF. DNA of the CDR3: TGTGCCAGCAGCTTGGGGGGGACAACTCAAGAGACCCAGTACTTC. The chain has TRBV5-4 and TRBJ2-5; TRBD1 might be the D (6 bases). Germline V gives CDR1 SGHNT, CDR2 YYREEE (reference sequence). This CDR3 spans 15 amino acids. V was cut by 0 bases and J by 2 bases, with 11 bases left in between. The full variable domain, rest sourced from reference TRBV5-4 and TRBJ2-5, is ETGVTQSPTHLIKTRGQQVTLRCSSQSGHNTVSWYQQALGQGPQFIFQYYREEENGRGNFPPRFSGLQFPNYSSELNVNALELDDSALYLCASSLGGTTQETQYFGPGTRLLVL.

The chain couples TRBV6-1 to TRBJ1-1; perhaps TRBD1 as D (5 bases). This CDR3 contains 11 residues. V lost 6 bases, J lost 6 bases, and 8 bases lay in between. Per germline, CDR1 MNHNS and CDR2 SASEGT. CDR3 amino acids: CASSRAAEAFF. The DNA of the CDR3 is TGTGCCAGCAGCAGGGCAGCTGAAGCTTTCTTT.

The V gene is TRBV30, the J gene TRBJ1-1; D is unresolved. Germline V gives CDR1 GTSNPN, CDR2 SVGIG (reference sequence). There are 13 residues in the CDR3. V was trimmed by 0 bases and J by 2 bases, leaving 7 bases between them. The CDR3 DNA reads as TGTGCCTGGAGTGTTGGCAGTAACACTGAAGCTTTCTTT. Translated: CAWSVGSNTEAFF.

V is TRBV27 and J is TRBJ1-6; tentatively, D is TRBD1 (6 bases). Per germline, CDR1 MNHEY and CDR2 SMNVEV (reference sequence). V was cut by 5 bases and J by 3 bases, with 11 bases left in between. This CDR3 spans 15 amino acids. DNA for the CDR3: TGTGCCAGCAGTCCCGGACAGATCTATAATTCACCCCTCCACTTT. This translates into CASSPGQIYNSPLHF.